This T cell receptor beta chain is drawn from a study of blood T cell repertoires in COVID-19. The CDR3 contains 16 residues. Germline V gives CDR1 KGHDR, CDR2 SFDVKD. V was pared by 2 bases and J by 2 bases, with 13 bases between. Authors' analysis steps: The assay estimated nucleated cells by amplifying reference gene primers. Using immunoSEQ multiplex PCR, the repertoire was profiled, and TCRdb retains in-frame clones only, with some absent. V, J and clone size reflect that table, while D and trimming were determined from the DNA. This sample has some 46,000 clones, with 80% to 90% found just once.

Input material: peripheral blood. The chain couples TRBV24-1 to TRBJ2-3, with D possibly being TRBD1 (6 bases). This receptor was identified in a human donor in a cohort sampled during active COVID-19. The CDR3 spells CATSDYPQGNTDTQYF. The CDR3 nucleotides read TGTGCCACCAGTGATTACCCCCAGGGGAACACAGATACGCAGTATTTT.